This record looks at one T cell receptor beta chain sequence and its context. This CDR3 has 17 amino acids. The V gene end was trimmed by 3 bases and the J gene end by 7 bases; junction bases not matched to a gene: 14. Germline CDR1 ENHRY, CDR2 SYGVKD. This specimen comes from a study of CD8 T cells in ankylosing spondylitis. TCRdb passed the 5' RACE reads through MiXCR, listing each CDR3 protein once. The sample lists a few hundred thousand distinct CDR3 sequences, 18% occurring once. This chain links TRBV10-3 with TRBJ2-5, with TRBD2 identical over 10 bases. This TCR derives from a male donor with ankylosing spondylitis or in good health (not recorded which). Sequencing used blood, either unsorted or a sorted T cell fraction (not recorded which). Here the CDR3 DNA reads TGTGCCATCAGTGAAGACCGACTAGCGGGCGGAATGGGGACCCAGTACTTC. Translating it yields CAISEDRLAGGMGTQYF.